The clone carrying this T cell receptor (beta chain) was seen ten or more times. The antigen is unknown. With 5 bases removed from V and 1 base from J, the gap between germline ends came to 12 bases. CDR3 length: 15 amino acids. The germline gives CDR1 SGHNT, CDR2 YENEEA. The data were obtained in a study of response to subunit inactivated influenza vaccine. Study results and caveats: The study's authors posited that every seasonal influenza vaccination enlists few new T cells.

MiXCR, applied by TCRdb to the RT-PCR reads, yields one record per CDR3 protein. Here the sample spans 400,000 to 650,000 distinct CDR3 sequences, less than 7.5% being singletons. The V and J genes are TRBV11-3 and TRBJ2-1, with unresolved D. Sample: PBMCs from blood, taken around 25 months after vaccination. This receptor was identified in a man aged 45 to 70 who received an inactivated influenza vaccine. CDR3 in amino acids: CASSKDRLSYNEQFF. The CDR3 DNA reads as TGTGCCAGCAGCAAAGACCGCCTATCCTACAATGAGCAGTTCTTC.